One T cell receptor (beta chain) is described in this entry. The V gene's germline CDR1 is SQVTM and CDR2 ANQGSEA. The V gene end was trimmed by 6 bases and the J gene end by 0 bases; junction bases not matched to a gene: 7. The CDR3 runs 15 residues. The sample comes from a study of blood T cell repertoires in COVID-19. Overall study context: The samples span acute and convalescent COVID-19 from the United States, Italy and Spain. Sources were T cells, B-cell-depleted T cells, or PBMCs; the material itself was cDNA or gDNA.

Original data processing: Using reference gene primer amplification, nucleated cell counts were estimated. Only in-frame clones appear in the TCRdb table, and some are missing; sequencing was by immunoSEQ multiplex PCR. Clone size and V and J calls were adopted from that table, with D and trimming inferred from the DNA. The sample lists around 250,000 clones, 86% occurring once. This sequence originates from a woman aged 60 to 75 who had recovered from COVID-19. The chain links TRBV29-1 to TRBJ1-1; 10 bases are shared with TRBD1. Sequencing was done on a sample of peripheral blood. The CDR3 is CSVSPGQGMNTEAFF. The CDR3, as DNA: TGCAGCGTCAGTCCGGGACAGGGGATGAACACTGAAGCTTTCTTT.